The rows below give T cell receptor beta chains drawn from one sample of a study of response to subunit inactivated influenza vaccine. TCRdb re-analysed the RT-PCR reads in MiXCR, keeping a single row per CDR3 protein. Here the sample spans some 600,000 distinct CDR3 sequences, 14% being singletons. Material: PBMCs from blood, obtained 14 to 15 days before vaccination. The receptors derive from a man in his forties or fifties who received an inactivated influenza vaccine. CDR3s include the opening cysteine and the closing phenylalanine or tryptophan. A D gene is named only where the DNA matches it firmly. Expanded clones get a size class; other rows say once, few or many, or leave the size out.

size: .; D: .; J: TRBJ2-7; V: TRBV25-1; CDR3: CASSAPGVTYEQYF; DNA: TGTGCCAGCAGTGCGCCGGGGGTTACCTACGAGCAGTACTTC
size: .; D: .; J: TRBJ2-5; V: TRBV21-1; CDR3: CASSKLVSGQWETQYF; DNA: TGTGCCAGCAGCAAATTGGTGTCGGGTCAGTGGGAGACCCAGTACTTC
size: .; D: TRBD2; J: TRBJ2-2; V: TRBV10-3; CDR3: CAISENSGRNTGELFF; DNA: TGTGCCATCAGTGAAAATAGCGGGAGGAACACCGGGGAGCTGTTTTTT
size: few; D: TRBD1; J: TRBJ1-6; V: TRBV20-1; CDR3: CSAKGAVDSPLHF; DNA: TGCAGTGCCAAGGGGGCTGTAGATTCACCCCTCCACTTT
size: .; D: TRBD1; J: TRBJ1-4; V: TRBV12-3/TRBV12-4; CDR3: CASTQGEGWRGSEKLFF; DNA: TGTGCCAGCACCCAGGGGGAGGGTTGGAGGGGATCTGAAAAACTGTTTTTT
size: many; D: .; J: TRBJ2-2; V: TRBV10-3; CDR3: CAISESSPNTGELFF; DNA: TGTGCCATCAGTGAGTCTAGTCCGAACACCGGGGAGCTGTTTTTT
size: .; D: .; J: TRBJ2-6; V: TRBV5-1; CDR3: CASSRQSHAYSGANVLTF; DNA: TGCGCCAGCAGCCGACAGTCGCATGCTTACTCTGGGGCCAACGTCCTGACTTTC
size: .; D: TRBD1; J: TRBJ1-6; V: TRBV6-5; CDR3: CAAGTGDSPLHF; DNA: TGTGCCGCCGGGACAGGGGATTCACCCCTCCACTTT
size: few; D: TRBD2; J: TRBJ2-6; V: TRBV20-1; CDR3: CSASGRDYSSGANVLTF; DNA: TGCAGTGCTAGCGGCAGGGACTATTCCTCTGGGGCCAACGTCCTGACTTTC
size: .; D: .; J: TRBJ2-7; V: TRBV6-5; CDR3: CASSTWNEQYF; DNA: TGTGCCAGCAGTACCTGGAACGAGCAGTACTTC
size: .; D: .; J: TRBJ1-5; V: TRBV20-1; CDR3: CSATDSGTLPNQPQHF; DNA: TGCAGTGCTACAGACTCCGGGACACTCCCCAATCAGCCCCAGCATTTT
size: .; D: .; J: TRBJ2-1; V: TRBV11-1; CDR3: CSSSSTVQSYNEQFF; DNA: TGTTCCAGCAGCTCAACCGTACAGTCCTACAATGAGCAGTTCTTC
size: .; D: .; J: TRBJ1-5; V: TRBV27; CDR3: CTSSSRVYQPQHF; DNA: TGCACCAGCAGTTCCAGGGTTTACCAGCCCCAGCATTTT
size: .; D: TRBD2; J: TRBJ2-3; V: TRBV2; CDR3: CASSKLAGGRLDTQYF; DNA: TGTGCCAGCAGCAAACTAGCGGGGGGGCGCCTAGATACGCAGTATTTT
size: .; D: TRBD2; J: TRBJ2-7; V: TRBV5-1; CDR3: CASSLNVAGYSYEQYF; DNA: TGCGCCAGCAGCTTGAATGTAGCGGGATACTCCTACGAGCAGTACTTC
size: few; D: TRBD1; J: TRBJ2-2; V: TRBV5-5; CDR3: CASSLDGRGPTGELFF; DNA: TGTGCCAGCAGCTTGGATGGCAGGGGGCCCACCGGGGAGCTGTTTTTT
size: few; D: .; J: TRBJ1-4; V: TRBV6-5; CDR3: CASSYGAGAGEKLFF; DNA: TGTGCCAGCAGTTACGGCGCCGGGGCGGGGGAAAAACTGTTTTTT
size: few; D: .; J: TRBJ2-3; V: TRBV12-3/TRBV12-4; CDR3: CASSLPLEQGVLFF; DNA: TGTGCCAGCAGTTTACCATTGGAACAAGGTGTTCTCTTCTTT
size: few; D: .; J: TRBJ1-4; V: TRBV12-3/TRBV12-4; CDR3: CASSPGLMGATNEKLFF; DNA: TGTGCCAGCAGCCCCGGACTGATGGGGGCAACTAATGAAAAACTGTTTTTT
size: few; D: .; J: TRBJ1-6; V: TRBV7-9; CDR3: CASSRWRMSSYNSPLHF; DNA: TGTGCCAGCAGCAGATGGAGGATGAGCTCCTATAATTCACCCCTCCACTTT
size: .; D: TRBD1; J: TRBJ2-3; V: TRBV12-3/TRBV12-4; CDR3: CAGGQGRDTQYF; DNA: TGTGCCGGAGGACAGGGGAGGGATACGCAGTATTTT
size: .; D: TRBD2; J: TRBJ2-3; V: TRBV4-3; CDR3: CASSQTGLAGLLTDTQYF; DNA: TGCGCCAGCAGCCAGACAGGACTAGCGGGACTTCTCACAGATACGCAGTATTTT
size: many; D: TRBD1; J: TRBJ2-7; V: TRBV7-9; CDR3: CASSSSSGTGTYEQYF; DNA: TGTGCCAGCAGCTCCTCGTCCGGGACAGGGACCTACGAGCAGTACTTC
size: few; D: TRBD2; J: TRBJ2-1; V: TRBV27; CDR3: CASKTSGGVYNEQFF; DNA: TGTGCCAGTAAGACTAGCGGGGGAGTCTACAATGAGCAGTTCTTC
size: .; D: .; J: TRBJ2-7; V: TRBV29-1; CDR3: CSVALSGKPYEQYF; DNA: TGCAGCGTTGCCTTATCGGGCAAACCCTACGAGCAGTACTTC
size: few; D: TRBD1; J: TRBJ2-5; V: TRBV15; CDR3: CATSRDVQGAQETQYF; DNA: TGTGCCACCAGCAGAGATGTCCAGGGGGCGCAGGAGACCCAGTACTTC
size: few; D: TRBD1; J: TRBJ2-2; V: TRBV11-1; CDR3: CASTGAPGQGVFSTGELFF; DNA: TGTGCCAGCACCGGAGCACCGGGACAGGGAGTATTTAGCACCGGGGAGCTGTTTTTT
size: many; D: .; J: TRBJ2-3; V: TRBV2; CDR3: CASSSSSDTQYF; DNA: TGTGCCAGCAGCTCGTCTTCTGATACGCAGTATTTT
size: .; D: TRBD2; J: TRBJ2-1; V: TRBV4-2; CDR3: CASSRTAVRGGLAEQFF; DNA: TGTGCCAGCAGCCGGACGGCGGTGCGGGGGGGCCTAGCTGAGCAGTTCTTC
size: .; D: .; J: TRBJ2-5; V: TRBV24-1; CDR3: CATSDFEVETQYF; DNA: TGTGCCACCAGTGATTTTGAGGTAGAGACCCAGTACTTC
size: few; D: .; J: TRBJ1-2; V: TRBV7-9; CDR3: CASSFPVLANYGYTF; DNA: TGTGCCAGCAGCTTCCCCGTACTAGCTAACTATGGCTACACCTTC
size: .; D: .; J: TRBJ2-1; V: TRBV20-1; CDR3: CSAQDNPHADEQFF; DNA: TGCAGTGCTCAGGACAACCCTCATGCCGATGAGCAGTTCTTC
size: .; D: .; J: TRBJ2-7; V: TRBV14; CDR3: CASSQGVTAIAYEQYF; DNA: TGTGCCAGCAGCCAAGGTGTGACAGCGATAGCCTACGAGCAGTACTTC
size: few; D: .; J: TRBJ2-3; V: TRBV27; CDR3: CASSSAPGDTQYF; DNA: TGTGCCAGCAGTTCAGCCCCTGGAGATACGCAGTATTTT
size: .; D: TRBD2; J: TRBJ2-5; V: TRBV20-1; CDR3: CIAIPRLAQYQETQYF; DNA: TGCATTGCTATACCGAGACTAGCTCAGTACCAAGAGACCCAGTACTTC
size: .; D: TRBD2; J: TRBJ2-7; V: TRBV20-1; CDR3: CSATDPASGISYEQYF; DNA: TGCAGTGCCACAGATCCGGCTAGCGGAATCTCCTACGAGCAGTACTTC
size: few; D: .; J: TRBJ1-5; V: TRBV5-8; CDR3: CATYQLSPSKPQHF; DNA: TGTGCCACCTATCAACTCTCCCCGTCGAAGCCCCAGCATTTT
size: few; D: TRBD2; J: TRBJ2-7; V: TRBV5-1; CDR3: CASSLSGLAGEYEQYF; DNA: TGCGCCAGCAGCTTATCGGGACTAGCGGGGGAATACGAGCAGTACTTC
size: many; D: .; J: TRBJ2-3; V: TRBV27; CDR3: CASSLSVGLASTDTQYF; DNA: TGTGCCAGCAGTTTATCGGTAGGCCTAGCCAGTACAGATACGCAGTATTTT
size: .; D: .; J: TRBJ2-3; V: TRBV5-1; CDR3: CASSSGTPTTDTQYF; DNA: TGCGCCAGCAGCTCAGGGACCCCCACCACAGATACGCAGTATTTT
size: many; D: .; J: TRBJ2-5; V: TRBV20-1; CDR3: CSASSGGLSTQETQYF; DNA: TGCAGTGCTAGTTCCGGCGGGCTGTCTACCCAAGAGACCCAGTACTTC
size: .; D: TRBD2; J: TRBJ2-3; V: TRBV4-3; CDR3: CASSYSYTSGAGDTQYF; DNA: TGCGCCAGCAGCTACTCCTACACTAGCGGGGCGGGAGATACGCAGTATTTT
size: many; D: TRBD1; J: TRBJ1-1; V: TRBV7-2; CDR3: CASTPGTGGETEAFF; DNA: TGTGCCAGCACACCCGGAACAGGGGGCGAGACTGAAGCTTTCTTT
size: few; D: TRBD2; J: TRBJ2-5; V: TRBV29-1; CDR3: CSVEVREVQETQYF; DNA: TGCAGCGTTGAGGTGCGGGAGGTTCAAGAGACCCAGTACTTC
size: few; D: .; J: TRBJ1-2; V: TRBV29-1; CDR3: CSVNIGRGYGYTF; DNA: TGCAGCGTCAACATTGGTAGGGGCTATGGCTACACCTTC
size: .; D: TRBD2; J: TRBJ2-1; V: TRBV4-3; CDR3: CASSQEILAGSNEQFF; DNA: TGCGCCAGCAGCCAAGAGATACTAGCGGGAAGCAATGAGCAGTTCTTC
size: few; D: TRBD1; J: TRBJ2-3; V: TRBV6-1; CDR3: CASRKGTGVSTDTQYF; DNA: TGTGCCAGCAGGAAGGGGACAGGGGTTAGCACAGATACGCAGTATTTT
size: .; D: TRBD1; J: TRBJ2-2; V: TRBV7-9; CDR3: CASSWDSNTGELFF; DNA: TGTGCCAGCTCCTGGGACAGCAACACCGGGGAGCTGTTTTTT
size: .; D: TRBD1; J: TRBJ1-5; V: TRBV12-3/TRBV12-4; CDR3: CASREGQTFSNQPQHF; DNA: TGTGCCAGCAGGGAGGGACAGACCTTTAGCAATCAGCCCCAGCATTTT
size: few; D: .; J: TRBJ1-6; V: TRBV4-2; CDR3: CASSQDLGGREVSPLHF; DNA: TGTGCCAGCAGCCAAGATCTTGGGGGAAGGGAGGTTTCACCCCTCCACTTT
size: few; D: .; J: TRBJ2-7; V: TRBV20-1; CDR3: CSARSLTNYEQYF; DNA: TGCAGTGCTAGGTCCCTTACTAACTACGAGCAGTACTTC
size: .; D: .; J: TRBJ1-1; V: TRBV7-9; CDR3: CASSLRLGEAFF; DNA: TGTGCCAGCAGCTTACGCCTCGGAGAAGCTTTCTTT
size: .; D: TRBD1; J: TRBJ1-5; V: TRBV12-3/TRBV12-4; CDR3: CASSLGGQDKTQHF; DNA: TGTGCCAGCAGTTTAGGGGGACAGGACAAGACCCAGCATTTT
size: .; D: .; J: TRBJ2-1; V: TRBV4-3; CDR3: CASSQEWRGTYNEQFF; DNA: TGCGCCAGCAGCCAAGAGTGGCGCGGTACCTACAATGAGCAGTTCTTC
size: few; D: .; J: TRBJ2-2; V: TRBV20-1; CDR3: CSARQDNTGELFF; DNA: TGCAGTGCTAGACAGGATAACACCGGGGAGCTGTTTTTT